This T cell receptor (beta chain) emerged from a study of blood T cell repertoires in COVID-19. TCRdb's copy holds only in-frame clones and misses some; the assay was immunoSEQ multiplex PCR. The repertoire consists of 400,000 to 450,000 clones, with around 87% occurring once and the leading ten covering around 1.1%. Those enrolled, adults aged roughly 18 to 95 years, came from 20 to 25 US areas. Clinical history as reported by participants underpinned cohort assignment. This CDR3 has 12 amino acids. With 7 bases clipped from V and 8 bases from J, the junction kept 7 bases outside the gene matches. This clonotype was sampled from a man aged 30 to 45 who had recovered from COVID-19. Source material: PBMCs or T cells enriched from blood (not recorded which). J is TRBJ1-2 and V is TRBV12-3 or TRBV12-4; 7 bases align to TRBD1. CDR3 DNA sequence: TGTGCCAGCACCCGAAGGGGGCGAGGCTACACCTTC. It is translated as CASTRRGRGYTF.